These T cell receptor beta chains were read from a single sample in a study of blood T cell repertoires in COVID-19. Assay: immunoSEQ multiplex PCR; the TCRdb copy retains only in-frame clones and omits some. The sample includes roughly 70,000 clones, around 88% of them seen just once. The specimen sequenced was peripheral blood. All receptors come from an elderly man with COVID-19, enrolled during active disease. Each CDR3 is given with its conserved first and last residue.

CDR3 protein: CASSVQGWSYEQYF
J gene: TRBJ2-7
V gene: TRBV6-2/TRBV6-3

CDR3 protein: CASSPRQSLSYEQYF
J gene: TRBJ2-7
V gene: TRBV7-6

CDR3 protein: CASSVGTSVHEQYF
J gene: TRBJ2-7
V gene: TRBV2

CDR3 protein: CATSDSYNSPLHF
J gene: TRBJ1-6
V gene: TRBV2

CDR3 protein: CSARRNTEAFF
J gene: TRBJ1-1
V gene: TRBV20-1

CDR3 protein: CATSAASGVSGGNGYTF
J gene: TRBJ1-2
V gene: TRBV24-1

CDR3 protein: CASSPQGFNYGYTF
J gene: TRBJ1-2
V gene: TRBV25-1

CDR3 protein: CAAKGYGSEKLFF
J gene: TRBJ1-4
V gene: TRBV10-3

CDR3 protein: CASSPSGRVYYEQYF
J gene: TRBJ2-7
V gene: TRBV19

CDR3 protein: CATSRDRTGLSNQPQHF
J gene: TRBJ1-5
V gene: TRBV15

CDR3 protein: CSASTGGDYGYTF
J gene: TRBJ1-2
V gene: TRBV20-1

CDR3 protein: CASALLAGGTDTQYF
J gene: TRBJ2-3
V gene: TRBV19

CDR3 protein: CASSQADRDEKLFF
J gene: TRBJ1-4
V gene: TRBV4-1

CDR3 protein: CASSPRGTGVPDTQYF
J gene: TRBJ2-3
V gene: TRBV7-9

CDR3 protein: CASSAFEQFF
J gene: TRBJ2-1
V gene: TRBV6-4

CDR3 protein: CASSPRDRAYEQYF
J gene: TRBJ2-7
V gene: TRBV9

CDR3 protein: CASLDSLNEKLFF
J gene: TRBJ1-4
V gene: TRBV27

CDR3 protein: CASSLNDRGQYGYTF
J gene: TRBJ1-2
V gene: TRBV5-5

CDR3 protein: CASSLRGQNHSNQPQHF
J gene: TRBJ1-5
V gene: TRBV7-4

CDR3 protein: CSVDFGNTIYF
J gene: TRBJ1-3
V gene: TRBV29-1

CDR3 protein: CASSQVEDSPPWGTQYF
J gene: TRBJ2-5
V gene: TRBV3-1/TRBV3-2

CDR3 protein: CASTMTGGAGQPQHF
J gene: TRBJ1-5
V gene: TRBV6-5

CDR3 protein: CATSRVSGENTEAFF
J gene: TRBJ1-1
V gene: TRBV15

CDR3 protein: CASSLREGLGYTF
J gene: TRBJ1-2
V gene: TRBV12-3/TRBV12-4

CDR3 protein: CASSLRVLAKNIQYF
J gene: TRBJ2-4
V gene: TRBV4-1

CDR3 protein: CASSLESSNTEAFF
J gene: TRBJ1-1
V gene: TRBV5-1

CDR3 protein: CATSARDRVSYGYTF
J gene: TRBJ1-2
V gene: TRBV15

CDR3 protein: CASNPSREGVGTGELFF
J gene: TRBJ2-2
V gene: TRBV7-8

CDR3 protein: CASSLGAGAGGYTF
J gene: TRBJ1-2
V gene: TRBV7-8

CDR3 protein: CASSAGLDSYNEQFF
J gene: TRBJ2-1
V gene: TRBV18

CDR3 protein: CASSLVRAGRQPQHF
J gene: TRBJ1-5
V gene: TRBV7-8

CDR3 protein: CASPSPQGASYYGYTF
J gene: TRBJ1-2
V gene: TRBV5-4

CDR3 protein: CASSPPSGGQETQYF
J gene: TRBJ2-5
V gene: TRBV18

CDR3 protein: CASSGWTGRLSGYTF
J gene: TRBJ1-2
V gene: TRBV9

CDR3 protein: CASSQVGVAEAFF
J gene: TRBJ1-1
V gene: TRBV4-3

CDR3 protein: CASSQGGEQYF
J gene: TRBJ2-7
V gene: TRBV3-1/TRBV3-2

CDR3 protein: CASSADRGGNEQFF
J gene: TRBJ2-1
V gene: TRBV11-2